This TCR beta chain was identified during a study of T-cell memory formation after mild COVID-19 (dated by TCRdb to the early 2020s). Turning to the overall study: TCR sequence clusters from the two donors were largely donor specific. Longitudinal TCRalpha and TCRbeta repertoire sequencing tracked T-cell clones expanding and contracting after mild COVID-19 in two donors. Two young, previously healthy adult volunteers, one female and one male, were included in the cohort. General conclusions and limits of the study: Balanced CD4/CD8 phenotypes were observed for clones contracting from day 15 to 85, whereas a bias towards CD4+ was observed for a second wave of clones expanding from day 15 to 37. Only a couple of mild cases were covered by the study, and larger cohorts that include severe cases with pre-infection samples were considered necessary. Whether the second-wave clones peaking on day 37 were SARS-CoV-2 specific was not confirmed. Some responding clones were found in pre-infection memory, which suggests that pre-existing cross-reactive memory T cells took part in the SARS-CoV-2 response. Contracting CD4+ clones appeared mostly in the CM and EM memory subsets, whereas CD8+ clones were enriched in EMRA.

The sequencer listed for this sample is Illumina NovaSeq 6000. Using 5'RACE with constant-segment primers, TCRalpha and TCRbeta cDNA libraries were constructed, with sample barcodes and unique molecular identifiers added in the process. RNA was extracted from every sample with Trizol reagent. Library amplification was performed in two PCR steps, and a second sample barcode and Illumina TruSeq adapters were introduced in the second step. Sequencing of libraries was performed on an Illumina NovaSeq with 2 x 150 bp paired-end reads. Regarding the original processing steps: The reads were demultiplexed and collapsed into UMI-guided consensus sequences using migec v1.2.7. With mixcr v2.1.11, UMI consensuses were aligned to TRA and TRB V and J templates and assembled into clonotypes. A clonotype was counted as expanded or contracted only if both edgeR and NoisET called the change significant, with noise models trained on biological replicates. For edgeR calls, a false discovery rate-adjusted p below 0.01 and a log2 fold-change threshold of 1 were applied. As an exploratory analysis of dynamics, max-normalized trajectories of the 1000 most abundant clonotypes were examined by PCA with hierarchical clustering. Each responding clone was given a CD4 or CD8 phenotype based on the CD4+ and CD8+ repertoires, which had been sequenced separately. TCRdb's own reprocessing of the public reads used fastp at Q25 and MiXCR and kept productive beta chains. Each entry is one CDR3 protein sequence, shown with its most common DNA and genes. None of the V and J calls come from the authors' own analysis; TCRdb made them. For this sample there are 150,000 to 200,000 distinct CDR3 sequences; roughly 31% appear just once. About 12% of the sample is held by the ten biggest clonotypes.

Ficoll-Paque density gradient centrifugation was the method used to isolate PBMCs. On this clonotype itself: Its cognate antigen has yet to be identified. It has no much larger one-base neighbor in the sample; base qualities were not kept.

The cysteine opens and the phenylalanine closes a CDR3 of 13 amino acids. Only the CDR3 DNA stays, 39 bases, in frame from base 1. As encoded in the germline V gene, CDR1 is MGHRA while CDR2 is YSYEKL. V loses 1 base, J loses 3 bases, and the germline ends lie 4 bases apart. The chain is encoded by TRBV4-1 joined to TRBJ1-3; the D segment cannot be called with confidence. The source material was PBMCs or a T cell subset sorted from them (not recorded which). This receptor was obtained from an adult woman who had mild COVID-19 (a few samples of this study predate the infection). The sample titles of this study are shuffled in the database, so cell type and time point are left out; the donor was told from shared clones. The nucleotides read TGCGCCAGCAGCCAAGGGGATGGAAACACCATATATTTT. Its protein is CASSQGDGNTIYF.